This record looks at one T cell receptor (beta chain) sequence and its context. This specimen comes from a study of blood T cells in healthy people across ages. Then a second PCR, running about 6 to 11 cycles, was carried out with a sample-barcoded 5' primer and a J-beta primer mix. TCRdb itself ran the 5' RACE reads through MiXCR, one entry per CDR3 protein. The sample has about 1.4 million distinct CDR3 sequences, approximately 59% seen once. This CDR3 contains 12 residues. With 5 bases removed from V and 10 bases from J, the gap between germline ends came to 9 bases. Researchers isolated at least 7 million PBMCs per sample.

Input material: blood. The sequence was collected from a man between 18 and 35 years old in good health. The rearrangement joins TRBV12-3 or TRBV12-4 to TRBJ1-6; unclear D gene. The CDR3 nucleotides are TGTGCCAGCAGTCCGGGGAGGTCACCCCTCCACTTT. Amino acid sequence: CASSPGRSPLHF.